This T cell receptor beta chain was sequenced during a study of cytomegalovirus exposure and HLA in healthy donors. Broader study findings: The tendency of first-cohort TCR clusters to co-occur in the 120 or so validation repertoires emerged from a later analysis.

With regard to this clone: No antigen is known for it.

The data were produced by immunoSEQ multiplex PCR, yet TCRdb's version contains in-frame clones alone and is incomplete. The sample consists of 150,000 or so clones, approximately 88% of them appearing once. V dropped 0 bases and J dropped 9 bases, with 9 bases sitting between them. Germline loops: CDR1 MNHEY, CDR2 SVGAGI. This CDR3 region has 13 residues. The specimen sequenced was PBMCs. The rearrangement links TRBV6-5 to TRBJ2-1; D possibly corresponds to TRBD2 (5 bases). The clonotype was recovered from a man aged 30 to 39 in good health and CMV-seropositive. In DNA form, the CDR3 reads TGTGCCAGCAGTTACTCGAGGGCTGGTGAGCAGTTCTTC. Its translation: CASSYSRAGEQFF.